The source of this TCR beta chain is a study of T cells in Graves' hyperthyroidism and ophthalmopathy. Turning to the study itself: Staff took peripheral blood when the initial diagnosis was made, before any treatment began. Findings of the study overall: Most clonotypes that expanded in the thyroid above 0.001 also showed up in blood.

This clonotype was seen at least ten times. As yet, its antigen is unknown. It was RNA transcripts that yielded the amplified TCR beta CDR3 regions. TCR CDR3 regions were first amplified by RT-PCR with HTBI primers. From the multiplex PCR reads, TCRdb called clonotypes with MiXCR, one entry per CDR3 protein. Of approximately 480,000 distinct CDR3 sequences listed, roughly 20% are singletons. Per the germline V gene, CDR1 is SQVTM and CDR2 is ANQGSEA. This CDR3 comprises 12 residues. V was trimmed by 3 bases and J by 8 bases, leaving 13 bases between them. Stable Graves' hyperthyroidism meant no ophthalmopathy progression within 18 months. Exclusion criteria comprised uncontrolled infection, other autoimmune disease, pregnancy or lactation.

The origin of this receptor is a man between 18 and 29 years old with Graves' hyperthyroidism. The sample consisted of blood. This chain links TRBV29-1 with TRBJ1-2, with D hard to call. In DNA, the CDR3 is TGCAGCGTTGAGGGGAGTGAAGGGGGCTACACCTTC. Encoded protein: CSVEGSEGGYTF.